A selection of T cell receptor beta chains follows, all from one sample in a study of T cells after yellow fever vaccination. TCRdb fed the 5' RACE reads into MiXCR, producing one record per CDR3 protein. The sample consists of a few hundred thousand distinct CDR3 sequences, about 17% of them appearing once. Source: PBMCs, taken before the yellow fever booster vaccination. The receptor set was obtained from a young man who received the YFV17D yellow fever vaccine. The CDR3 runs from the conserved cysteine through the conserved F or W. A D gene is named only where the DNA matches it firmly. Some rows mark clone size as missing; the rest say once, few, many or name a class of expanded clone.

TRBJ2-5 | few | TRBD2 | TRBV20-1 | TGCAGTGCTAGGGGAGCTCTAGCGGGTGGAGGAGAGACCCAGTACTTC | CSARGALAGGGETQYF
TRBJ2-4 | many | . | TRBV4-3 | TGCGCCAGCAGCCAAGATCGTGGGGGATCCAAAAACATTCAGTACTTC | CASSQDRGGSKNIQYF
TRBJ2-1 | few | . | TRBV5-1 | TGCGCCAGCAGCTTGGATTGGTATGAGCAGTTCTTC | CASSLDWYEQFF
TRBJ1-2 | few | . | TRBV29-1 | TGCAGCGTTGAAGATTCCCCCGGGACACGGTCCACGTACTATGGCTACACCTTC | CSVEDSPGTRSTYYGYTF
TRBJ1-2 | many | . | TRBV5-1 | TGCGCCAGCAGCTTGGTCGGGGACTATGGCTACACCTTC | CASSLVGDYGYTF
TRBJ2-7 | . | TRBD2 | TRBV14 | TGTGCCAGCAGCCTGAGAGGGGCTAGCGGGGGCCCGATGGGGCAGTACTTC | CASSLRGASGGPMGQYF
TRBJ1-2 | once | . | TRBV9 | TGTGCCAGCAGCGGCAGAAATTCTAACTATGGCTACACCTTC | CASSGRNSNYGYTF
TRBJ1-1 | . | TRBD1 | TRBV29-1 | TGCAGCGTCCCACAGGGGGCTGGTGTAGCTTTCTTT | CSVPQGAGVAFF
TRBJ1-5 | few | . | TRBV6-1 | TGTGCCAGCAGTAGCCCTGGGGGATATAGCAATCAGCCCCAGCATTTT | CASSSPGGYSNQPQHF
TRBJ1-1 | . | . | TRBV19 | TGTGCCAGTAGTATTGGGGCGCCAGCTTTCTTT | CASSIGAPAFF
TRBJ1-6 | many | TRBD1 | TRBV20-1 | TGCAGTGCTAGAGAGAGGCAGGGGGCCACCTATAATTCACCCCTCCACTTT | CSARERQGATYNSPLHF
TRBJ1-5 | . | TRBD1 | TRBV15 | TGTGCCACCAGCCGGGACAGGGCCAGCAATCAGCCCCAGCATTTT | CATSRDRASNQPQHF
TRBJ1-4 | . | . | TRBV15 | TGTGCCACCAGCAGAGACAGGGCCCAGGGTAATGAAAAACTGTTTTTT | CATSRDRAQGNEKLFF
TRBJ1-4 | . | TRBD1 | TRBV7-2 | TGTGCCAGCAGCAGGCAGGGGACAGGTGAAAAAATGTTTTTT | CASSRQGTGEKMFF
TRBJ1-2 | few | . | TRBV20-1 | TGCAGTGCTTCTTCCCTCCGGGGGATGGGGTTCGATGGCTACACCTTC | CSASSLRGMGFDGYTF
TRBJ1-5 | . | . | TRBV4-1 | TGCGCCAGCAGCCGACGGTTCCCGGAGGGCAATCAGCCCCAGCATTTT | CASSRRFPEGNQPQHF
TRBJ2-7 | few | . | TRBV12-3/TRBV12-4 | TGTGCCAGCAGTTTTAATTCGGGTTTCTACGAGCAGTACTTC | CASSFNSGFYEQYF
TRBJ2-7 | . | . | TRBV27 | TGTGCCAGCAGTTTGGGCGACAGGTTTTACGAGCAGTACTTC | CASSLGDRFYEQYF
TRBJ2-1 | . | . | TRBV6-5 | TGTGCCAGCAGTTTCGGCAGGGGATCGTACAATGAGCAGTTCTTC | CASSFGRGSYNEQFF
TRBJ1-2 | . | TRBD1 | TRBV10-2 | TGCGCCAGCAGTGAGAGAGTGACAGGGGTGTCGGACTATGGCTACACCTTC | CASSERVTGVSDYGYTF
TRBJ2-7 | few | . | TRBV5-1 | TGCGCCAGCAGCGCGCAGGGGGGTGTCAACGAGCAGTACTTC | CASSAQGGVNEQYF
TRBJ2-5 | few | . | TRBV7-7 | TGTGCCAGCAGTTCTACTGGACAGACCCAGTACTTC | CASSSTGQTQYF
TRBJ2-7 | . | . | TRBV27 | TGTGCCAGCAGTTCCCCAGGGGTCCCCTACGAGCAGTACTTC | CASSSPGVPYEQYF
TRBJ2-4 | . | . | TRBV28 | TGTGCCAGCAGTTTAAGACCGCTAGCCAAAAACATTCAGTACTTC | CASSLRPLAKNIQYF
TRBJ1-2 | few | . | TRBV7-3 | TGTGCCAGCAGTGCTGGGGGTGCCTATGGCTACACCTTC | CASSAGGAYGYTF
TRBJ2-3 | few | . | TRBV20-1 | TGCAGTGCTAGTTCGGTGGGCCAGGACACAGATACGCAGTATTTT | CSASSVGQDTDTQYF
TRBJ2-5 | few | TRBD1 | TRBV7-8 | TGTGCCAGCAGCTTACTAGGACAGGGGAAAGAGACCCAGTACTTC | CASSLLGQGKETQYF
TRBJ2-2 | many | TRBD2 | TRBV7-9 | TGTGCCAGCAGCCCCCAGCCTAGCGGGGGAATCGGGGAGCTGTTTTTT | CASSPQPSGGIGELFF
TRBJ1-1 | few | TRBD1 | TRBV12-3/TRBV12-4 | TGTGCCAGCAGTCCCGGGACAGCTGAAGCTTTCTTT | CASSPGTAEAFF
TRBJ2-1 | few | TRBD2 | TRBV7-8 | TGTGCCAGCAGCCCCCGTAAGGCGGGGGGGCTCTACAATGAGCAGTTCTTC | CASSPRKAGGLYNEQFF
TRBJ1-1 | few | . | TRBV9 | TGTGCCAGCAGCGTAGAACCAGGGGCCCAGTCAGCTTTCTTT | CASSVEPGAQSAFF
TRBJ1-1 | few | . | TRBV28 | TGTGCCAGCGGATTCCAGGGAAACACTGAAGCTTTCTTT | CASGFQGNTEAFF
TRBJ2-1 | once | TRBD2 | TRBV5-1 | TGCTCCAGCGGGGGGACTGGTAATGAGCAGTTCTTC | CSSGGTGNEQFF
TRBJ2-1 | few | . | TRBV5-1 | TGCGCCAGCAGGGAAAGGGGTCCGAACTACAATGAGCAGTTCTTC | CASRERGPNYNEQFF
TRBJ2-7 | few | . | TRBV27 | TGTGCCAGCAGTTCTAAGGGCGGGCTTAGCTCCTACGAGCAGTACTTC | CASSSKGGLSSYEQYF
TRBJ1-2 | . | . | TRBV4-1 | TGCGCCAGCAGCCATGTGGGGGGCTACACCTTC | CASSHVGGYTF
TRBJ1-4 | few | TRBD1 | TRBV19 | TGTGCCGGGGACAGGCTAACTAATGAAAAACTGTTTTTT | CAGDRLTNEKLFF
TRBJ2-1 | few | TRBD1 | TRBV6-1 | TGTGCCAGCAGCCACGACAGGGGGCAGTGGAATGAGCAGTTCTTC | CASSHDRGQWNEQFF
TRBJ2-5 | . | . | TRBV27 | TGTGCCAGCAGTTCCCCCTCTAGGGACTTAGAGACCCAGTACTTC | CASSSPSRDLETQYF
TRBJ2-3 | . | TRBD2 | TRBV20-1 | TGCAGTGCTAGAAGGCTAGCGGGGGGCACAGATACGCAGTATTTT | CSARRLAGGTDTQYF
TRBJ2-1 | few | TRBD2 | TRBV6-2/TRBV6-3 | TGTGCCAGCAGTTACACGGCTAGCGGGGAGGAGCAGTTCTTC | CASSYTASGEEQFF
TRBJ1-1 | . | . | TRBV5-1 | TGCGCCAGCAGCTTGGCCGGGACACTCAGAGGGACTGAAGCTTTCTTT | CASSLAGTLRGTEAFF
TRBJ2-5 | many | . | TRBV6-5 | TGTGCCAGCAGTTTAAACAGTCAAGAGACCCAGTACTTC | CASSLNSQETQYF
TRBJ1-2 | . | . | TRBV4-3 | TGCGCCAGCAGCCAAGACCCCCAGGAGGCCGGAACCTATGGCTACACCTTC | CASSQDPQEAGTYGYTF
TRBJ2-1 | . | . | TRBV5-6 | TGTGCCAGCAGCTACGGGGCCCGCTCCTACAATGAGCAGTTCTTC | CASSYGARSYNEQFF
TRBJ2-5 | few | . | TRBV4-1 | TGCGCCAGCAGCCAAGAAACAGCAAGTAAAGAGACCCAGTACTTC | CASSQETASKETQYF
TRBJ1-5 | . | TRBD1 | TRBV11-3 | TGTGCCAGCAGCTACGGACAGGGAGGGAGCAATCAGCCCCAGCATTTT | CASSYGQGGSNQPQHF